This entry features one TCR beta chain sequence. The data originate from a study of patients and donors after allogeneic stem cell transplantation. The CDR3 totals 13 residues. V lost 4 bases and J 7 bases, leaving 13 bases between the germline ends. TCRdb reprocessed the RT-PCR reads via MiXCR and lists one record per CDR3 protein. Of about 230,000 distinct CDR3 sequences detected, around an eighth appear once; the ten largest clones hold around a tenth. The sequence was obtained from a human donor who was either an allogeneic HSCT recipient or a stem cell or donor lymphocyte infusion donor (not recorded which). It is not recorded whose cells these are; they may come from a transplant donor. The rearrangement uses TRBV12-3 or TRBV12-4 and TRBJ1-1; D might be TRBD1 (5 bases). Sequencing input: blood, either unsorted or a sorted T cell fraction (not recorded which). CDR3 bases: TGTGCCAGCAGTTCCGGGACTCTGGGTGAAGCTTTCTTT. This sequence encodes CASSSGTLGEAFF.